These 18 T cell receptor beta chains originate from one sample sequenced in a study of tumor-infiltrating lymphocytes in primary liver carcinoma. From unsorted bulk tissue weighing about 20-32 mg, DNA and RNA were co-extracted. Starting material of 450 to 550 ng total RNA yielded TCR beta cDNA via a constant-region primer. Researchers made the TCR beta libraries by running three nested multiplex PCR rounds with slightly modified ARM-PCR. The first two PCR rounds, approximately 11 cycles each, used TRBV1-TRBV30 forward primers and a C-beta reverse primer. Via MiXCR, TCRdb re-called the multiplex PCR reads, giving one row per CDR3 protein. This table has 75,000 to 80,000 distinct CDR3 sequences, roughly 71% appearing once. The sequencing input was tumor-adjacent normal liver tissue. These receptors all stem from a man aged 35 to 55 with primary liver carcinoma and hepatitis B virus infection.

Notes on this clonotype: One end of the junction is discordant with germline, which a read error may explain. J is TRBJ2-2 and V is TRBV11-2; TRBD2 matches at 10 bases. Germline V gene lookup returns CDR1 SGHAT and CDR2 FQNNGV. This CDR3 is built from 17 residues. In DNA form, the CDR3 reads TGTACCAGCAGCTTAGATAGCGGGAGGACGAACACCGGGGAGCCGTTTTTT. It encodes CTSSLDSGRTNTGEPFF.

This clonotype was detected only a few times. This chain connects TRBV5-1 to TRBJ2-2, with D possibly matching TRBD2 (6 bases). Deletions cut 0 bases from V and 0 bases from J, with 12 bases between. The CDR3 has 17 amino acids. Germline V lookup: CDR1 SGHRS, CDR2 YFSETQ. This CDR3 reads CASSLATGVSNTGELFF. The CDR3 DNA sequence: TGCGCCAGCAGCTTGGCAACGGGAGTTTCGAACACCGGGGAGCTGTTTTTT.

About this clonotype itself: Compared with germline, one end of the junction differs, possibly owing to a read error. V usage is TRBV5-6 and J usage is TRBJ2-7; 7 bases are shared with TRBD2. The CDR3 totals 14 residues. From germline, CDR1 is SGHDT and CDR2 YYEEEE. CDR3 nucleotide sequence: TGTGCAAGCAGCTCGGCTAGCGGAAGCTACAAGCAGTACTTC. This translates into CASSSASGSYKQYF.

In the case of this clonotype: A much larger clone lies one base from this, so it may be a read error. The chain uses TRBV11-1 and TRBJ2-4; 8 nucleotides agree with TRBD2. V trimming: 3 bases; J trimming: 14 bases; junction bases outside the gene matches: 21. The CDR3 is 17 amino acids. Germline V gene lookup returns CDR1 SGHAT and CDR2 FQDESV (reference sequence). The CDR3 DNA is TGTGCCAGCAGCTTTCCCGGGATTAGCGGGACCAAAAAGATTGAGTACTTC. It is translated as CASSFPGISGTKKIEYF.

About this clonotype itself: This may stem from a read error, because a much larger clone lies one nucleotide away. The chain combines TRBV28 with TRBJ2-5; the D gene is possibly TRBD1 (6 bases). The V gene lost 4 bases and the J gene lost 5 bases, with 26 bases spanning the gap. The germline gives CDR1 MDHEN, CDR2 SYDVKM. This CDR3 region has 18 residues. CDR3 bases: TGTGCCAGCAGTTCAGTAGCAGAGATAGGGGGAGTCTGGGAGACCCAGTACTTC. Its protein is CASSSVAEIGGVWETQYF. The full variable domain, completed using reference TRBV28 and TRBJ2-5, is DVKVTQSSRYLVKRTGEKVFLECVQDMDHENMFWYRQDPGLGLRLIYFSYDVKMKEKGDIPEGYSVSREKKERFSLILESASTNQTSMYLCASSSVAEIGGVWETQYFGPGTRLLVL.

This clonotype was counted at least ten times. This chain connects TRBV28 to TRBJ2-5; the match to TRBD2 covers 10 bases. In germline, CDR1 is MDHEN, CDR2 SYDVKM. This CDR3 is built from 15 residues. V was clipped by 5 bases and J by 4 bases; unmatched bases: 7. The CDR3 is CASSTPIAGGETQYF. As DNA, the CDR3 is TGTGCCAGCAGTACACCAATAGCGGGGGGAGAGACCCAGTACTTC.

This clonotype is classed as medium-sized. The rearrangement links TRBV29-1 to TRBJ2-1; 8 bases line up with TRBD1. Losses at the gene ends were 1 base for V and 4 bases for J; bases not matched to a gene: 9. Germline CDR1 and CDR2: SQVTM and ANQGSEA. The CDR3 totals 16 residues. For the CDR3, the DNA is TGCAGCGTTGAAGCCGGACAGGGAAAAGGATACAATGAGCAGTTCTTC. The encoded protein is CSVEAGQGKGYNEQFF.

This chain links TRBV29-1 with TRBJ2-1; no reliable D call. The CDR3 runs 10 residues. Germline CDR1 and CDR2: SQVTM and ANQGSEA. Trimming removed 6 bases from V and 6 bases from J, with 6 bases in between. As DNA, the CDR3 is TGCAGCGTAGAGCGCAATGAGCAGTTCTTC. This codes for CSVERNEQFF.

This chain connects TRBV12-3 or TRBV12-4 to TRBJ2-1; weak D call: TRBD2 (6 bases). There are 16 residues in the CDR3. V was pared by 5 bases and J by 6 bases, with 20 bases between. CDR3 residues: CASSPPGLVGLNEQFF. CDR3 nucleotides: TGTGCCAGCAGTCCGCCGGGACTCGTGGGACTCAATGAGCAGTTCTTC.

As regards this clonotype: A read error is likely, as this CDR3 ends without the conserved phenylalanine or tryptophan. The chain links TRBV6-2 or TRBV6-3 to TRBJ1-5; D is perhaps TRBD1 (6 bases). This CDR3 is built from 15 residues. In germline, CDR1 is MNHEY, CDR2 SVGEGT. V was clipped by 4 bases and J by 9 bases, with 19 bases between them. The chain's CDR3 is CASSLDSYSIRPQHS. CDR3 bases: TGTGCCAGCAGTTTGGACAGTTATAGCATTCGGCCCCAGCATTCT.

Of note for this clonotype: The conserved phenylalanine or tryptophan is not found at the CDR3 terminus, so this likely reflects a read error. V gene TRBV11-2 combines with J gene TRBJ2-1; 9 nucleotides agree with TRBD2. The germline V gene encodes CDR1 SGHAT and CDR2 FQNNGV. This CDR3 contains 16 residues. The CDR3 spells CAISLELLAGMNKQFC. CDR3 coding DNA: TGTGCCATCAGCTTAGAGCTCCTAGCGGGGATGAATAAGCAGTTCTGC.

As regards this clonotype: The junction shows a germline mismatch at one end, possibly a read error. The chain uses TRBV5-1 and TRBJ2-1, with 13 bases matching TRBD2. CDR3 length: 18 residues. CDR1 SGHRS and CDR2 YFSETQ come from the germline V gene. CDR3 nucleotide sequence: TGCGCCAGCAGCTCTACCGGACTAGCGGGAGCGATGAACAATGAGCAGCTCTTC. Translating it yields CASSSTGLAGAMNNEQLF. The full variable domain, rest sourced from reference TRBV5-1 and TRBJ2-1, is KAGVTQTPRYLIKTRGQQVTLSCSPISGHRSVSWYQQTPGQGLQFLFEYFSETQRNKGNFPGRFSGRQFSNSRSEMNVSTLELGDSALYLCASSSTGLAGAMNNEQLFGPGTRLTVL.

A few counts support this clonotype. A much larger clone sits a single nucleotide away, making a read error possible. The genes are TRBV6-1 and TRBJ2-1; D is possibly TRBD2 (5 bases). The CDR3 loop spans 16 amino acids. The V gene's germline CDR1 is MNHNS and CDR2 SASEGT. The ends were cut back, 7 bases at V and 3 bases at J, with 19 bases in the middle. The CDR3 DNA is TGTGCCAGCACCCCTTATCTTAGAGGAGGCTACAATGAGCAGTTCTTC. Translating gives CASTPYLRGGYNEQFF.

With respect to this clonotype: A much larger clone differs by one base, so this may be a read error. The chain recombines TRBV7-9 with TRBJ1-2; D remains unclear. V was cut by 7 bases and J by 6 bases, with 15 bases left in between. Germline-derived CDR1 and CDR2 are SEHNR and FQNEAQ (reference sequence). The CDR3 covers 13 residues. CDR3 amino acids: CASTDLRPHGYTF. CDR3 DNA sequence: TGTGCCAGCACCGACTTACGGCCCCATGGCTACACCTTC.

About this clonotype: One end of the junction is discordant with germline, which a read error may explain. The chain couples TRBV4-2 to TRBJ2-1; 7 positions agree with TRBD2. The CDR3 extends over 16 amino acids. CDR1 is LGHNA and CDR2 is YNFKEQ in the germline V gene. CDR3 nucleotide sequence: TGTGCCAGTAGCCAATTTAGCGGGCTCTCCTACAATGAGCAGTTCTTC. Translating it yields CASSQFSGLSYNEQFF.

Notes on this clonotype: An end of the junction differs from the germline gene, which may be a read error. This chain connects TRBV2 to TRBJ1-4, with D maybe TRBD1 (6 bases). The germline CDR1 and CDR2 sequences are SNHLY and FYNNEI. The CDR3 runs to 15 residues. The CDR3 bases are TGTGCCACCAAGCTACAGGGAGTCCCTAATGAAAAGCTGTTTTTT. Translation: CATKLQGVPNEKLFF.

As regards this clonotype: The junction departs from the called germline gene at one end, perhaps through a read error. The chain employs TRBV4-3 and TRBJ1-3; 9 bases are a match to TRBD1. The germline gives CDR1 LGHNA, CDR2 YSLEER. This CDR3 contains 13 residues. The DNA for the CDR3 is TGCGCCAGTAGCCAGGACAGGGGAAACATCATATATTTT. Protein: CASSQDRGNIIYF.

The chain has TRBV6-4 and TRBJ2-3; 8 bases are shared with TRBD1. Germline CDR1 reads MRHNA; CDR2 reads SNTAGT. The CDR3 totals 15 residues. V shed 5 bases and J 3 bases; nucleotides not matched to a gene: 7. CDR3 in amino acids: CASSPRGPRTDTQYF. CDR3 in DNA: TGTGCCAGCAGTCCCAGGGGGCCAAGAACAGATACGCAGTATTTT.